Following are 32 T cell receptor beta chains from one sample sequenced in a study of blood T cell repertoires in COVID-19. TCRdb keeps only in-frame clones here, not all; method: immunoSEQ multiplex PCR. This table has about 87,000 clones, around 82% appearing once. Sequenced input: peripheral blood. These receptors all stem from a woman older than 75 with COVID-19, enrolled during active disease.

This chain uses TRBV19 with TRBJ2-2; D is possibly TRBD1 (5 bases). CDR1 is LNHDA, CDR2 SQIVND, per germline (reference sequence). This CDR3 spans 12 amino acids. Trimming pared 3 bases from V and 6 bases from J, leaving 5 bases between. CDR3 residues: CASSMGPGELFF. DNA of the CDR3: TGTGCCAGTAGTATGGGGCCCGGGGAGCTGTTTTTT.

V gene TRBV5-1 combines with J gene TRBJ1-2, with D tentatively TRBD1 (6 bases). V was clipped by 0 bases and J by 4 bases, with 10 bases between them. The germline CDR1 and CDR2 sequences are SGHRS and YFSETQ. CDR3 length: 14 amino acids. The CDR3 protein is CASSLATGPYGYTF. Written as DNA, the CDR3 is TGCGCCAGCAGCTTGGCCACAGGGCCCTATGGCTACACCTTC. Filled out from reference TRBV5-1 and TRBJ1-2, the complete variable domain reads KAGVTQTPRYLIKTRGQQVTLSCSPISGHRSVSWYQQTPGQGLQFLFEYFSETQRNKGNFPGRFSGRQFSNSRSEMNVSTLELGDSALYLCASSLATGPYGYTFGSGTRLTVV.

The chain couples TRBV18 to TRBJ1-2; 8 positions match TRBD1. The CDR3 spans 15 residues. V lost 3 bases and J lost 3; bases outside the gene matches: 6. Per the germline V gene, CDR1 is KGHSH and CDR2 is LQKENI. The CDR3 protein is CASSPSGGPDYGYTF. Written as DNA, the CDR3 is TGTGCCAGCTCACCGTCAGGGGGCCCGGACTATGGCTACACCTTC.

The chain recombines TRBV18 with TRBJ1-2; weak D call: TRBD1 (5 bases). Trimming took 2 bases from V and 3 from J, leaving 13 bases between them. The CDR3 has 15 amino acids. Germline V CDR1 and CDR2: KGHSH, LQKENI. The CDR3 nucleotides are TGTGCCAGCTCACCAGCAGGGAACTCAGACTATGGCTACACCTTC. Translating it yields CASSPAGNSDYGYTF.

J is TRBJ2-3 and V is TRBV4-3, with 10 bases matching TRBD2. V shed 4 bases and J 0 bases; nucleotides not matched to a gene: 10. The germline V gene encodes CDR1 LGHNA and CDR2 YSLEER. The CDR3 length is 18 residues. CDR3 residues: CASSRGLAEASSTDTQYF. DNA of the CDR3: TGCGCCAGCAGCCGCGGACTAGCGGAAGCTTCTAGCACAGATACGCAGTATTTT.

CDR3 sequence: CASSVSSGYNEQFF. DNA for the CDR3: TGTGCCAGCAGCGTAAGTAGCGGGTACAATGAGCAGTTCTTC. The V and J genes are TRBV9 and TRBJ2-1, with TRBD2 identical over 7 bases. V lost 1 base to trimming and J lost 4 bases; unmatched junction nucleotides: 2. Germline assignment: CDR1 SGDLS and CDR2 YYNGEE. The CDR3 extends over 14 amino acids.

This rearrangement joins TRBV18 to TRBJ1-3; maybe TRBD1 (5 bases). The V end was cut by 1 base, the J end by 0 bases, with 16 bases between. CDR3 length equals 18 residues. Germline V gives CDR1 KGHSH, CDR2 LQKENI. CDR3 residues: CASSPRGGPPLSGNTIYF. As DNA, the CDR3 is TGTGCCAGCTCACCACGCGGGGGTCCTCCCCTCTCTGGAAACACCATATATTTT. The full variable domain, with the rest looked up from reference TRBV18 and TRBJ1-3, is NAGVMQNPRHLVRRRGQEARLRCSPMKGHSHVYWYRQLPEEGLKFMVYLQKENIIDESGMPKERFSAEFPKEGPSILRIQQVVRGDSAAYFCASSPRGGPPLSGNTIYFGEGSWLTVV.

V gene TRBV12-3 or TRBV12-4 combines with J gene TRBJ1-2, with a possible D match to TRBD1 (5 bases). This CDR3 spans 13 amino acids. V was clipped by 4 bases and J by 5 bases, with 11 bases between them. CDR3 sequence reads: CASSSTGLYGYTF. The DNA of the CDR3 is TGTGCCAGCAGTTCTACAGGATTATATGGCTACACCTTC.

The CDR3 region is CASSYDRVGPYEQYF. In DNA form, the CDR3 reads TGTGCCAGCAGTTACGACAGGGTGGGCCCCTACGAGCAGTACTTC. The gene calls are TRBV2 and TRBJ2-7; 7 positions match TRBD1. Germline CDR1 SNHLY, CDR2 FYNNEI. V trimming: 5 bases; J trimming: 2 bases; junction bases outside the gene matches: 9. This CDR3 comprises 15 residues.

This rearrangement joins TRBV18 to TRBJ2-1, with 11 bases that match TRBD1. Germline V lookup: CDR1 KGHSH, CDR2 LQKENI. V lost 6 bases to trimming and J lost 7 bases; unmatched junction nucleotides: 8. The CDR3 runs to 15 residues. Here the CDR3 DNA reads TGTGCCAGCTCCCAACAAGGGACAGGGGGAAATGAGCAGTTCTTC. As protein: CASSQQGTGGNEQFF.

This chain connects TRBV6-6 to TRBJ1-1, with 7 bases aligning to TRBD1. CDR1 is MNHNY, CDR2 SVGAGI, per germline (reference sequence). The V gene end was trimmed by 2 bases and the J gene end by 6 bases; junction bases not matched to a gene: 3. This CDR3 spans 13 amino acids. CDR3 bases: TGTGCCAGCAGTTACGGGACAGCTTCTGAAGCTTTCTTT. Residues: CASSYGTASEAFF.

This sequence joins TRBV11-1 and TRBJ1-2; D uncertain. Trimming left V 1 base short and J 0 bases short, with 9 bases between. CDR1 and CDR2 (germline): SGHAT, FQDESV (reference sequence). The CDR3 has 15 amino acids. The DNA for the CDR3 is TGTGCCAGCAGCTTAGATGCGGTAGCTAACTATGGCTACACCTTC. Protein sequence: CASSLDAVANYGYTF.

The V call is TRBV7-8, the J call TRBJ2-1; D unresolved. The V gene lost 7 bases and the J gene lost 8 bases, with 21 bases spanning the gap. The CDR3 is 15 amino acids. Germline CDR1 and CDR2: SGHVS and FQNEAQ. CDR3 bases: TGTGCCAGCATCGAGAACTCGGGTTACCGTCATGAGCAGTTCTTC. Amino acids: CASIENSGYRHEQFF.

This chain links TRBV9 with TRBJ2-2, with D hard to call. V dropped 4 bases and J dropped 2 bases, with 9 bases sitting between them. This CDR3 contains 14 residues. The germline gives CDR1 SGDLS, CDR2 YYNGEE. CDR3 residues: CASSPQFNTGELFF. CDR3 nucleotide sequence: TGTGCCAGCAGCCCACAGTTTAACACCGGGGAGCTGTTTTTT.

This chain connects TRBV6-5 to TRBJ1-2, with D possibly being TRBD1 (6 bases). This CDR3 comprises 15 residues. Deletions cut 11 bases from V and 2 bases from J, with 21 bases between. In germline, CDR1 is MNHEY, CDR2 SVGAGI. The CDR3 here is CAGRSAGDTNYGYTF. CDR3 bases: TGTGCCGGCCGCTCAGCAGGGGACACCAACTATGGCTACACCTTC.

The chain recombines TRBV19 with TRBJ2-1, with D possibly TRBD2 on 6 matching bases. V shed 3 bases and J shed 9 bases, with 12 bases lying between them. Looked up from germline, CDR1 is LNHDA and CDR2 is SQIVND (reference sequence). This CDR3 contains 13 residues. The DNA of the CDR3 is TGTGCCAGTAGTATTCCGGGGGTCCGTGAGCAGTTCTTC. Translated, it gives CASSIPGVREQFF.

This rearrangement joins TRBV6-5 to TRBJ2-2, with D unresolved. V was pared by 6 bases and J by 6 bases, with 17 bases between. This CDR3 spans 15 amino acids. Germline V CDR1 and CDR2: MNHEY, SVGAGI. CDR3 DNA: TGTGCCAGCAGGCCCCCAGGATACGCCCCCGGGGAGCTGTTTTTT. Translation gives CASRPPGYAPGELFF.

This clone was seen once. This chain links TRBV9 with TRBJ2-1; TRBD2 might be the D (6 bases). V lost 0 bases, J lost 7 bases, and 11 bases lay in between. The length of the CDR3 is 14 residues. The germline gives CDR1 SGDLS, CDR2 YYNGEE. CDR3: CASSVGGLANEQFF. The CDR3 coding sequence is TGTGCCAGCAGCGTAGGGGGACTGGCGAATGAGCAGTTCTTC.

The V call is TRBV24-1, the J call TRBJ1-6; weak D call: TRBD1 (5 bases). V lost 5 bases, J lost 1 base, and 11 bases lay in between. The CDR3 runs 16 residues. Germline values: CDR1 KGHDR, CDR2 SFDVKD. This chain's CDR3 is CATSGGPGSYNSPLHF. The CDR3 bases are TGTGCCACCAGTGGGGGCCCAGGTTCCTATAATTCACCCCTCCACTTT.

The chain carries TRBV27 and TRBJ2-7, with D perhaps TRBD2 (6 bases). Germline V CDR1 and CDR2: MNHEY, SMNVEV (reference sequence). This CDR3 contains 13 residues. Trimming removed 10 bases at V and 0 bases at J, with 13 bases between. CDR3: CATGGIFSYEQYF. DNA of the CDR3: TGTGCCACCGGCGGGATATTCTCCTACGAGCAGTACTTC.

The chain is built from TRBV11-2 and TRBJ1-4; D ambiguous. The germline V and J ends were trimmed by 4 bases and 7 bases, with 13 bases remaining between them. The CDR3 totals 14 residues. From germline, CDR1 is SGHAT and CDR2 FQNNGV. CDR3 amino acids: CASSSRAEGEKLFF. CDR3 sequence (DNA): TGTGCCAGCAGCTCCCGGGCCGAGGGTGAAAAACTGTTTTTT.

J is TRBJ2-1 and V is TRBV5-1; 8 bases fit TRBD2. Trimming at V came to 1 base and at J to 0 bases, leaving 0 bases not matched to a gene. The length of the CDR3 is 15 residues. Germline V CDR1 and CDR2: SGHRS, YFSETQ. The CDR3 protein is CASSLTSGSYNEQFF. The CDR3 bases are TGCGCCAGCAGCTTGACTAGCGGCTCCTACAATGAGCAGTTCTTC.

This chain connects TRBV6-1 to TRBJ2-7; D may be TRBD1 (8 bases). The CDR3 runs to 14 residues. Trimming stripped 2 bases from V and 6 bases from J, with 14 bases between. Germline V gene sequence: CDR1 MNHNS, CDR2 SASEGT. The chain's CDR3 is CASSETGGVSEQYF. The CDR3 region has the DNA TGTGCCAGCAGTGAAACAGGGGGGGTCTCCGAGCAGTACTTC.

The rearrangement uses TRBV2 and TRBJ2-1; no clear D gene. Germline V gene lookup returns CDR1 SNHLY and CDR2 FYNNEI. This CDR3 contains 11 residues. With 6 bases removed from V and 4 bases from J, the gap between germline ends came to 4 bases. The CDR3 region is CASSEYNEQFF. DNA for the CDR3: TGTGCCAGCAGCGAGTACAATGAGCAGTTCTTC.

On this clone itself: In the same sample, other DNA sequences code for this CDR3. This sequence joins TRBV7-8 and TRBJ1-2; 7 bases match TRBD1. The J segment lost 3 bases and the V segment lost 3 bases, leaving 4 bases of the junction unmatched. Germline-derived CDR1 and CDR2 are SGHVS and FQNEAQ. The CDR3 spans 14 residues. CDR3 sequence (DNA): TGTGCCAGCAGCTTGAGGACAGGCGACTATGGCTACACCTTC. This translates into CASSLRTGDYGYTF.

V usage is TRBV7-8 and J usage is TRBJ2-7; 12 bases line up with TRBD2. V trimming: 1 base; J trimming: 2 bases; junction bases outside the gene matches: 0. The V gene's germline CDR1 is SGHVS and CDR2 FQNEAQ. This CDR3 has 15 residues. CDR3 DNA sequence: TGTGCCAGCAGCTTAGGACTAGCGGGGGCCTACGAGCAGTACTTC. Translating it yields CASSLGLAGAYEQYF. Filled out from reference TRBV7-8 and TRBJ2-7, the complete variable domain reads GAGVSQSPRYKVAKRGQDVALRCDPISGHVSLFWYQQALGQGPEFLTYFQNEAQLDKSGLPSDRFFAERPEGSVSTLKIQRTQQEDSAVYLCASSLGLAGAYEQYFGPGTRLTVT.

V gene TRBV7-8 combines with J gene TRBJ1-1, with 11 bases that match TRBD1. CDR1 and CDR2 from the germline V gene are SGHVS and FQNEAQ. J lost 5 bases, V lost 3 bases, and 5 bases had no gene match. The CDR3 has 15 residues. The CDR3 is CASSLDRGQWTEAFF. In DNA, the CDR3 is TGTGCCAGCAGCTTGGACAGGGGGCAGTGGACTGAAGCTTTCTTT. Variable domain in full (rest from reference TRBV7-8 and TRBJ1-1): GAGVSQSPRYKVAKRGQDVALRCDPISGHVSLFWYQQALGQGPEFLTYFQNEAQLDKSGLPSDRFFAERPEGSVSTLKIQRTQQEDSAVYLCASSLDRGQWTEAFFGQGTRLTVV.

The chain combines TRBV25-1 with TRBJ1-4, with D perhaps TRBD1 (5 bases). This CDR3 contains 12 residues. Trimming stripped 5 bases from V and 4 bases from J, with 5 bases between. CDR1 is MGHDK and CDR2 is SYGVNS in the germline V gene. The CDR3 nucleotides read TGTGCCAGCAGTCAGGGTAATGAAAAACTGTTTTTT. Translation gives CASSQGNEKLFF.

CDR3 in DNA: TGTGCCAGCAGCCAAGACGTCCCGGGACTAGCGGGAGCGTCCCACGAGCAGTACTTC. Amino acid sequence: CASSQDVPGLAGASHEQYF. The rearrangement uses TRBV4-2 and TRBJ2-7, with 14 bases lining up with TRBD2. The V and J ends lost 0 bases and 5 bases, in that order; junction bases with no gene match: 12. Germline CDR1 LGHNA, CDR2 YNFKEQ. This CDR3 region has 19 residues.

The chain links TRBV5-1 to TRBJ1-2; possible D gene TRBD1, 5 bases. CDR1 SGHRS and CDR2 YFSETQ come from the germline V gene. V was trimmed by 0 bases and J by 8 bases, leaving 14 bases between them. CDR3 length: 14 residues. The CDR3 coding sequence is TGCGCCAGCAGCTTGGTTGCAGGGAATGGCGGCTACACCTTC. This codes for CASSLVAGNGGYTF. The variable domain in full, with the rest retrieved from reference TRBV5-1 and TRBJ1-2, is KAGVTQTPRYLIKTRGQQVTLSCSPISGHRSVSWYQQTPGQGLQFLFEYFSETQRNKGNFPGRFSGRQFSNSRSEMNVSTLELGDSALYLCASSLVAGNGGYTFGSGTRLTVV.

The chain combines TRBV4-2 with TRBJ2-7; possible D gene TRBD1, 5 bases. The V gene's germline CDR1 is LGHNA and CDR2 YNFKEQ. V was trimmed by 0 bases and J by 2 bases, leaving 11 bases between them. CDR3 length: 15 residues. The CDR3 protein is CASSQELGLPYEQYF. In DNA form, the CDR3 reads TGTGCCAGCAGCCAAGAGTTGGGGCTCCCCTACGAGCAGTACTTC.

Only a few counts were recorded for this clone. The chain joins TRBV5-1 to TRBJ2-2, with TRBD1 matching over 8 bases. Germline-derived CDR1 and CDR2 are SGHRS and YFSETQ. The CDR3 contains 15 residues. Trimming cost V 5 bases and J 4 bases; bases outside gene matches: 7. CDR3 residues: CASRPQGASTGELFF. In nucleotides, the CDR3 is TGCGCCAGCAGACCGCAGGGGGCTAGCACCGGGGAGCTGTTTTTT.